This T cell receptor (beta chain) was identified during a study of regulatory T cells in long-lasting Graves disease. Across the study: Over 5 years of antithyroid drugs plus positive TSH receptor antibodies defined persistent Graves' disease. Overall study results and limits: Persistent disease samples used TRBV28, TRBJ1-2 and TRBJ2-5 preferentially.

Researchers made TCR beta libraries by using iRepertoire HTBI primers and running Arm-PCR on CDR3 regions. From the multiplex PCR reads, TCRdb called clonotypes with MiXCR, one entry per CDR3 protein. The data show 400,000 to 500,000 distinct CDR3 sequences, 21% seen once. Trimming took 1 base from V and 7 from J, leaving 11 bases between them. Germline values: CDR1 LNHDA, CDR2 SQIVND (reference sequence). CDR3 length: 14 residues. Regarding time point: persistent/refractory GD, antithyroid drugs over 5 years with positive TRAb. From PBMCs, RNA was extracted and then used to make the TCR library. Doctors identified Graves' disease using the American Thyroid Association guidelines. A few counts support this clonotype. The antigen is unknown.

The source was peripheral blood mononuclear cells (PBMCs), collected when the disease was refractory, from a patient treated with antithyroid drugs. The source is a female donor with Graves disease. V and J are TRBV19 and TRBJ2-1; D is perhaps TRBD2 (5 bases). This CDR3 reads CASSIVGISNEQFF. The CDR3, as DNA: TGTGCCAGTAGTATAGTCGGGATATCGAATGAGCAGTTCTTC.